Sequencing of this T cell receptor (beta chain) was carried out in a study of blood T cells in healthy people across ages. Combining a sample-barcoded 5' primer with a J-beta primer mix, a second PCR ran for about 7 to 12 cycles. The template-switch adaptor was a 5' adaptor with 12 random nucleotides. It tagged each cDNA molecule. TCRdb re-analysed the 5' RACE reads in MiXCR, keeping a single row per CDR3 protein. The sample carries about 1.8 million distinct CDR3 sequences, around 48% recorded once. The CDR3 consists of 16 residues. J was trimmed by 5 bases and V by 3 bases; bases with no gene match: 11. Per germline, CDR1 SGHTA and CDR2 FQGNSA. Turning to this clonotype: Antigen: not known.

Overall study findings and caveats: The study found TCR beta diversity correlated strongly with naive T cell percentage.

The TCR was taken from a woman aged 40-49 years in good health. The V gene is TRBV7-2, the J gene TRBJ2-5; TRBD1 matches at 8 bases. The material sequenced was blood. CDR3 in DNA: TGTGCCAGCAGCTTTAGAACAGGGGGTTGGCAGGAGACCCAGTACTTC. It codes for CASSFRTGGWQETQYF.